This T cell receptor (beta chain) is from a study of blood T cell repertoires in COVID-19 (dated by TCRdb to about 2020). For the study in its entirety: Samples from collaborators originated in the United States, Italy and Spain and spanned both the acute and convalescent phases of COVID-19. The prospective study material was composed of cDNA or gDNA derived from T cells, B-cell-depleted T cells, or PBMCs. Samples were obtained from the ongoing ImmuneRACE study (first 160 participants) and from some 1,200 subjects provided by 6 global collaborators. Subjects who had been exposed to COVID-19, were actively infected with it, or had recovered from it provided the deeply sampled blood TCRbeta repertoires that made up the dataset. Sample metadata almost always included a de-identified subject ID, COVID-19 status, age in years and sex. The repertoires were released in a freely available public database meant as a resource for research on the immune response to SARS-CoV-2. Where available, HLA class I and class II types were taken from metadata supplied by the sample provider and were not determined by assay-based typing. Study-level results and caveats: The quantity of clinical and demographic metadata differed by source and by participant and was supplied without curation.

Enrolling through a virtual design, the prospective study's participants ranged in age from roughly 18 to 90 years and lived across roughly 24 United States geographic areas. To assign participants to cohorts, the prospective study relied on clinical history that participants themselves reported in a screening survey and a study questionnaire. ImmuneRACE Cohort 3 recovered participants were defined by two consecutive negative NP/OP PCR tests, healthcare professional clearance, or symptom resolution. Mobile phlebotomists in the prospective study collected whole blood, serum and a nasopharyngeal or oropharyngeal swab from every participant. Over an approximately two-month period, participants in the prospective study had the option of providing additional blood draws and questionnaires. Prospective study blood samples were shipped either frozen or at room temperature before DNA extraction. There are 13 amino acids in the CDR3, from cysteine to phenylalanine inclusive. Of all the DNA, just the CDR3 is kept, 39 bases in frame from base 1. V is cut back by 8 bases and J by 4 bases, with 3 bases in the junction unmatched. From a lookup of the germline V gene, CDR1 and CDR2 are ENHRY and SYGVKD.

Regarding this clone: It lacks a known antigen. The input lacks base qualities; no much larger clone sits a single base away.

TCRbeta CDR3 regions were amplified from genomic DNA using the immunoSEQ Assay, a bias-controlled multiplex PCR. As for how the authors treated the data: Within the assay, amplification of reference gene primers was used to estimate how many nucleated cells each sample contained. Sequence reads were collapsed and filtered to measure the absolute abundance of every unique TCRbeta CDR3 rearrangement. For each sample, productive Simpson clonality was calculated by taking the square root of Simpson's diversity index across productive rearrangements. The immuneACCESS repertoire file appears here via TCRdb, limited to in-frame rearrangements. These files lack a portion of the clones; in checked studies, under half of the deficit traces to unresolved V genes, and the cause of the others is not known. V and J calls plus clone size are reproduced from that table; the DNA served to infer D and trimming. This sample lists about 64,000 clones; around 90% were detected once. The ten largest clones add up to roughly 9.1% of the sample.

What was sequenced was PBMCs or T cells enriched from blood (not recorded which). This sequence originates from a woman aged 35 to 49 who had recovered from COVID-19. The chain is encoded by TRBV10-3 joined to TRBJ2-2; 8 of the junction bases match TRBD1. CDR3 region: CAIRQGPTGELFF. The bases are TGTGCCATCCGACAGGGGCCCACCGGGGAGCTGTTTTTT.